Below are 21 T cell receptor beta chains sequenced from a single sample in a study of T cells after somatic rescue of genetic block. Sequencing used immunoSEQ multiplex PCR; TCRdb keeps in-frame clones, though not all of them. The sample includes tens of thousands of clones, around 90% of them seen just once. Material for sequencing was peripheral blood mononuclear cells (PBMCs). Receptor source: a middle-aged man.

V usage is TRBV6-5 and J usage is TRBJ2-4; 7 bases match TRBD1. V lost 6 bases and J lost 1; bases outside the gene matches: 3. CDR1 MNHEY and CDR2 SVGAGI come from the germline V gene. The CDR3 runs 14 residues. This CDR3 is CASREQGAKNIQYF. Here the CDR3 DNA reads TGTGCCAGCAGAGAACAGGGGGCCAAAAACATTCAGTACTTC.

The chain is built from TRBV6-6 and TRBJ2-1; tentative D call: TRBD2 (6 bases). V lost 2 bases, J lost 8 bases, and 19 bases lay in between. This CDR3 has 16 amino acids. Germline CDR1 MNHNY, CDR2 SVGAGI (reference sequence). The CDR3 DNA is TGTGCCAGCAGTTACGTAGGCGGAGCGGGCGGGGATGAGCAGTTCTTC. It codes for CASSYVGGAGGDEQFF.

As to this clone: Compared with germline, one end of the junction differs, possibly owing to a read error. This chain links TRBV19 with TRBJ2-7, with TRBD2 identical over 12 bases. Looked up from germline, CDR1 is LNHDA and CDR2 is SQIVND (reference sequence). The CDR3 covers 14 residues. The chain's CDR3 is CASSMTSGSYGQYF. The CDR3 DNA reads TGTGCCAGTAGTATGACTAGCGGGAGCTACGGGCAGTACTTC. Full variable domain (rest looked up from reference TRBV19 and TRBJ2-7): DGGITQSPKYLFRKEGQNVTLSCEQNLNHDAMYWYRQDPGQGLRLIYYSQIVNDFQKGDIAEGYSVSREKKESFPLTVTSAQKNPTAFYLCASSMTSGSYGQYFGPGTRLTVT.

The genes are TRBV6-4 and TRBJ2-3; 9 nucleotides line up with TRBD2. The CDR3 is 16 amino acids. Germline V lookup: CDR1 MRHNA, CDR2 SNTAGT. The V and J ends lost 0 bases and 2 bases, in that order; junction bases with no gene match: 3. The CDR3 nucleotides read TGTGCCAGCAGTGACTCGACTAGCGGTCACACAGATACGCAGTATTTT. Translation: CASSDSTSGHTDTQYF.

The chain combines TRBV18 with TRBJ2-1, with a weak D call TRBD2 (5 bases). This CDR3 contains 21 residues. Germline V CDR1 and CDR2: KGHSH, LQKENI. Trimming took 4 bases from V and 2 from J, leaving 30 bases between them. CDR3 coding DNA: TGTGCCAGCTCACTAATGCCCCGGACTTCACCACTCTTATTCACCTACAATGAGCAGTTCTTC. As protein: CASSLMPRTSPLLFTYNEQFF.

This clone was observed a handful of times. The chain employs TRBV2 and TRBJ1-5, with D tentatively TRBD1 (5 bases). Between the trimmed V and J ends, which lost 9 bases and 1 base, there was a span of 13 bases. Looked up from germline, CDR1 is SNHLY and CDR2 is FYNNEI. The length of the CDR3 is 14 residues. CDR3 loop: CASSPTVSNQPQHF. The CDR3 nucleotides are TGTGCCAGTAGCCCGACAGTGAGCAATCAGCCCCAGCATTTT.

J is TRBJ1-6 and V is TRBV4-1; no reliable D call. This CDR3 is built from 14 residues. Germline assignment: CDR1 MGHRA and CDR2 YSYEKL. V lost 4 bases to trimming and J lost 7 bases, with 11 bases between them. Here the CDR3 reads CASSPPSRNSPLHF. CDR3 in DNA: TGCGCCAGCAGCCCCCCGAGCAGGAATTCACCCCTCCACTTT.

This chain joins TRBV6-5 and TRBJ1-2; no reliable D call. Trimming took 6 bases from V and 2 from J, leaving 10 bases between them. The CDR3 has 13 residues. The germline CDR1 and CDR2 sequences are MNHEY and SVGAGI. The CDR3 DNA is TGTGCCAGCAGAGTGGACGGGAACTATGGCTACACCTTC. This encodes CASRVDGNYGYTF.

This clone appeared a single time. The gene calls are TRBV7-2 and TRBJ2-3; 11 bases match TRBD2. CDR1 and CDR2 from the germline V gene are SGHTA and FQGNSA. Germline trimming cut 5 bases from V and 1 base from J; bases unmatched to any gene: 8. The CDR3 is 17 residues long. The CDR3 bases are TGTGCCAGCAGCCCTACTATAGCGGGGGGGGGCACAGATACGCAGTATTTT. Protein: CASSPTIAGGGTDTQYF.

The chain is built from TRBV28 and TRBJ2-1, with 9 bases aligning to TRBD2. This CDR3 contains 14 residues. The trim removed 6 bases at V and 5 bases at J, leaving 5 bases unmatched. CDR1 and CDR2 (germline): MDHEN, SYDVKM. DNA of the CDR3: TGTGCCAGCAGCTTAGCGGGAGAGGACAATGAGCAGTTCTTC. Translation: CASSLAGEDNEQFF. The entire variable domain, with the rest obtained from reference TRBV28 and TRBJ2-1, is as follows: DVKVTQSSRYLVKRTGEKVFLECVQDMDHENMFWYRQDPGLGLRLIYFSYDVKMKEKGDIPEGYSVSREKKERFSLILESASTNQTSMYLCASSLAGEDNEQFFGPGTRLTVL.

The genes are TRBV20-1 and TRBJ1-3, with 7 bases fitting TRBD1. Losses at the gene ends were 5 bases for V and 7 bases for J; bases not matched to a gene: 2. The CDR3 has 11 residues. The germline gives CDR1 DFQATT, CDR2 SNEGSKA (reference sequence). This chain's CDR3 is CSAEQGNTIYF. CDR3 nucleotides: TGCAGTGCTGAACAGGGGAACACCATATATTTT.

The chain joins TRBV18 to TRBJ1-1; D unclear. Trimming shortened V by 1 base and J by 2 bases, and 14 bases separated the two germline ends. In germline, CDR1 is KGHSH, CDR2 LQKENI. The CDR3 sequence is 16 residues long. CDR3: CASSPLPRRQNTEAFF. The CDR3 DNA follows: TGTGCCAGCTCACCACTACCCCGGAGACAAAACACTGAAGCTTTCTTT.

The CDR3 DNA is TGTGCCAGCTCCTGGGACAGGAACCTCGACACAGATACGCAGTATTTT. Encoded protein: CASSWDRNLDTDTQYF. The rearrangement links TRBV21-1 to TRBJ2-3; whether TRBD1, the table's D call, matches the DNA was not checked. TRBV21-1 represents a pseudogene. This CDR3 comprises 16 residues.

CDR3 sequence: CASSLSGGVYEQYF. In DNA form, the CDR3 reads TGCGCCAGCAGCTTAAGCGGGGGGGTTTACGAGCAGTACTTC. The chain employs TRBV5-1 and TRBJ2-7; 10 bases match TRBD2. The CDR3 has 14 residues. Germline loops: CDR1 SGHRS, CDR2 YFSETQ. V shed 2 bases and J 4 bases; nucleotides not matched to a gene: 3.

V usage is TRBV6-6 and J usage is TRBJ1-2; D unresolved. Germline loops: CDR1 MNHNY, CDR2 SVGAGI (reference sequence). The germline V and J ends were trimmed by 5 bases and 2 bases, with 9 bases remaining between them. The CDR3 totals 13 residues. In DNA, the CDR3 is TGTGCCAGCAGTGAGGACCTAAACTATGGCTACACCTTC. The encoded protein is CASSEDLNYGYTF.

The chain carries TRBV11-2 and TRBJ2-5, with TRBD2 matching 10 bases. The trim removed 1 base at V and 4 bases at J, leaving 3 bases unmatched. Germline V CDR1 and CDR2: SGHAT, FQNNGV. The length of the CDR3 is 15 residues. CDR3 DNA sequence: TGTGCCAGCAGCTTAGTCTCTAGCGGGGGAGAGACCCAGTACTTC. Protein: CASSLVSSGGETQYF.

The V call is TRBV5-1, the J call TRBJ2-7; D is possibly TRBD1 or TRBD2 (6 bases each). The CDR3 has 15 amino acids. The V gene's germline CDR1 is SGHRS and CDR2 YFSETQ. With 0 bases removed from V and 0 bases from J, the gap between germline ends came to 10 bases. CDR3 nucleotides: TGCGCCAGCAGCTTGGAGGGGGGTCTCTCCTACGAGCAGTACTTC. It translates to CASSLEGGLSYEQYF.

The genes are TRBV6-1 and TRBJ2-5; D perhaps matches TRBD2 (6 bases). The J call may be mistaken, given a closer DNA end match to TRBJ2-7. The CDR3 is 14 residues long. Per germline, CDR1 MNHNS and CDR2 SASEGT. The CDR3 coding sequence is TGTGCCAGCAGTGTGTTCGGGAGCGGGTACGAGCAGTACTTC. Translation: CASSVFGSGYEQYF.

V is TRBV7-2 and J is TRBJ2-6, with D uncertain. Germline CDR1 is SGHTA and CDR2 is FQGNSA. CDR3 length equals 15 residues. The V and J ends lost 5 bases and 1 base respectively, with 9 bases between them. The CDR3 reads CASSLDLSGANVLTF. The CDR3 coding sequence is TGTGCCAGCAGCCTCGATTTGTCTGGGGCCAACGTCCTGACTTTC.

This clone was observed once. This chain joins TRBV30 and TRBJ2-7; tentative D call: TRBD2 (5 bases). This CDR3 has 14 residues. Per germline, CDR1 GTSNPN and CDR2 SVGIG (reference sequence). V was cut by 0 bases and J by 7 bases, with 16 bases left in between. CDR3 bases: TGTGCCTGGAGTGTCAAAGGGAGCACGGAAGAGCAGTACTTC. This sequence encodes CAWSVKGSTEEQYF.

The chain combines TRBV10-3 with TRBJ1-1; D call uncertain. V was clipped by 0 bases and J by 8 bases, with 10 bases between them. In germline, CDR1 is ENHRY, CDR2 SYGVKD. CDR3 size: 13 residues. The CDR3 loop is CAISESAEREAFF. The CDR3 DNA reads as TGTGCCATCAGTGAGTCGGCTGAGAGAGAAGCTTTCTTT.